The 19 T cell receptor beta chains reported below all come from one sample, sequenced in a study of blood T cell repertoires in COVID-19. This table comes from immunoSEQ multiplex PCR, and its TCRdb copy is limited to in-frame clones, with some not included. The sample carries about 99,000 clones, 75% to 85% recorded once. Sequenced: peripheral blood. These receptors were obtained from a man older than 75 with COVID-19, enrolled during active disease.

The chain couples TRBV9 to TRBJ2-7; unclear D gene. Germline CDR1 reads SGDLS; CDR2 reads YYNGEE. V was trimmed by 4 bases and J by 6 bases, leaving 11 bases between them. The CDR3 extends over 12 amino acids. CDR3 loop: CASSPHNTEQYF. CDR3 in DNA: TGTGCCAGCAGCCCCCATAACACCGAGCAGTACTTC.

The chain carries TRBV7-3 and TRBJ2-6; the D gene is possibly TRBD1 (5 bases). The CDR3 is made up of 16 amino acids. Germline V CDR1 and CDR2: SGHTA, FQGTGA. Between the trimmed V and J ends, which lost 5 bases and 0 bases, there was a span of 11 bases. Written as DNA, the CDR3 is TGTGCCAGCAGCCCAAGGGGCCTCTCTGGGGCCAACGTCCTGACTTTC. Protein: CASSPRGLSGANVLTF.

This chain joins TRBV28 and TRBJ2-3, with 7 bases fitting TRBD1. Per the germline V gene, CDR1 is MDHEN and CDR2 is SYDVKM. The CDR3 spans 13 residues. The V gene end was trimmed by 6 bases and the J gene end by 3 bases; junction bases not matched to a gene: 3. DNA of the CDR3: TGTGCCAGCAGGACAGGGTGGACAGATACGCAGTATTTT. Protein: CASRTGWTDTQYF.

This chain joins TRBV6-5 and TRBJ1-1; D possibly corresponds to TRBD1 (5 bases). Trimming removed 5 bases from V and 3 bases from J, with 16 bases in between. Per germline, CDR1 MNHEY and CDR2 SVGAGI. The CDR3 contains 15 residues. CDR3 loop: CASSRSSRADTEAFF. In DNA, the CDR3 is TGTGCCAGCAGTAGGTCAAGCAGGGCGGACACTGAAGCTTTCTTT.

This clone was counted once. CDR3: CASSLTTGVREQFF. The CDR3, as DNA: TGTGCCAGCAGCCTAACAACAGGAGTCAGGGAGCAGTTCTTC. The chain combines TRBV11-3 with TRBJ2-1, with D maybe TRBD1 (5 bases). This CDR3 contains 14 residues. V lost 5 bases and J lost 10, with 18 bases in between. Germline CDR1 reads SGHNT; CDR2 reads YENEEA.

The gene calls are TRBV7-8 and TRBJ2-3; possible D gene TRBD2, 6 bases. Germline V gives CDR1 SGHVS, CDR2 FQNEAQ. The CDR3 is made up of 15 amino acids. V was shortened by 5 bases and J by 2 bases, with 14 bases between the two germline ends. CDR3 coding DNA: TGTGCCAGCAGCCCTCTTGCGGGATTCACAGATACGCAGTATTTT. This sequence encodes CASSPLAGFTDTQYF.

In nucleotides, the CDR3 is TGTGCCAGCAGCGCCCAGGGGGCGTCGGATACGCAGTATTTT. As protein: CASSAQGASDTQYF. The J gene is TRBJ2-3, the V gene TRBV7-3; 8 nucleotides line up with TRBD1. Per the germline V gene, CDR1 is SGHTA and CDR2 is FQGTGA. The CDR3 has 14 amino acids. Trimming removed 5 bases from V and 6 bases from J; junction bases left unmatched: 7. Full variable domain (remainder filled in from reference TRBV7-3 and TRBJ2-3): GAGVSQTPSNKVTEKGKYVELRCDPISGHTALYWYRQSLGQGPEFLIYFQGTGAADDSGLPNDRFFAVRPEGSVSTLKIQRTERGDSAVYLCASSAQGASDTQYFGPGTRLTVL.

The chain links TRBV10-2 to TRBJ2-3; 12 positions match TRBD2. The junction had 11 bases not matched to a gene; V was cut back by 6 bases and J by 1 base. This CDR3 contains 18 residues. Germline lookup yields CDR1 WSHSY and CDR2 SAAADI. The CDR3 nucleotides read TGCGCCAGCAGGCCCGGACTAGCGGGGATGACGGGCACAGATACGCAGTATTTT. Protein product: CASRPGLAGMTGTDTQYF.

The rearrangement uses TRBV5-1 and TRBJ1-1; TRBD1 aligns across 7 bases. Germline V gene sequence: CDR1 SGHRS, CDR2 YFSETQ. Germline trimming cut 4 bases from V and 0 bases from J; bases unmatched to any gene: 3. The CDR3 runs to 14 residues. As DNA, the CDR3 is TGCGCCAGCAGCGCGGGGACAGTGAACACTGAAGCTTTCTTT. It codes for CASSAGTVNTEAFF.

The chain is built from TRBV6-4 and TRBJ2-3; TRBD1 aligns across 11 bases. V trimming: 8 bases; J trimming: 5 bases; junction bases outside the gene matches: 9. This CDR3 is built from 15 residues. Germline CDR1 is MRHNA and CDR2 is SNTAGT. CDR3 sequence (DNA): TGTGCCAGCCGCCAGGACAGGGGGCCAGGAGATACGCAGTATTTT. As protein: CASRQDRGPGDTQYF.

The chain links TRBV10-3 to TRBJ2-7, with D maybe TRBD2 (6 bases). The length of the CDR3 is 13 residues. Looked up from germline, CDR1 is ENHRY and CDR2 is SYGVKD. Trimming pared 7 bases from V and 7 bases from J, leaving 17 bases between. CDR3 bases: TGTGCCATCAAGAGGGAGGCTACGACGGAGCAGTACTTC. It encodes CAIKREATTEQYF.

This chain joins TRBV9 and TRBJ1-2; D gene ambiguous. CDR1 is SGDLS and CDR2 is YYNGEE in the germline V gene. The CDR3 runs to 14 residues. Trimming shortened V by 0 bases and J by 8 bases, and 14 bases separated the two germline ends. CDR3 region: CASSVADPLGGYTF. CDR3 nucleotides: TGTGCCAGCAGCGTAGCAGATCCTTTGGGCGGCTACACCTTC.

The chain joins TRBV11-3 to TRBJ2-7, with D perhaps TRBD2 (6 bases). V lost 1 base and J lost 0, with 10 bases in between. The CDR3 loop spans 15 amino acids. Germline V CDR1 and CDR2: SGHNT, YENEEA. The CDR3 nucleotides are TGTGCCAGCAGCTTAGGACCGGACTACTCCTACGAGCAGTACTTC. The encoded protein is CASSLGPDYSYEQYF. Full variable domain (missing parts from reference TRBV11-3 and TRBJ2-7): EAGVVQSPRYKIIEKKQPVAFWCNPISGHNTLYWYLQNLGQGPELLIRYENEEAVDDSQLPKDRFSAERLKGVDSTLKIQPAELGDSAVYLCASSLGPDYSYEQYFGPGTRLTVT.

The chain combines TRBV6-6 with TRBJ1-4; no firm D call. Per the germline V gene, CDR1 is MNHNY and CDR2 is SVGAGI (reference sequence). The germline V and J ends were trimmed by 2 bases and 2 bases, with 6 bases remaining between them. This CDR3 has 14 residues. The CDR3 DNA follows: TGTGCCAGCAGTTACACGGTGACTAATGAAAAACTGTTTTTT. It encodes CASSYTVTNEKLFF.

This chain connects TRBV6-1 to TRBJ1-1, with D tentatively TRBD1 (5 bases). Trimming removed 6 bases at V and 1 base at J, with 9 bases between. There are 13 residues in the CDR3. Per the germline V gene, CDR1 is MNHNS and CDR2 is SASEGT. The CDR3 coding sequence is TGTGCCAGCAGCTCAGACAGGAACACTGAAGCTTTCTTT. As protein: CASSSDRNTEAFF.

The chain recombines TRBV15 with TRBJ2-5, with D hard to call. CDR1 LNHNV and CDR2 YYDKDF come from the germline V gene (reference sequence). V lost 7 bases and J lost 1, with 13 bases in between. The length of the CDR3 is 14 residues. The CDR3 region has the DNA TGTGCCACCACGTCGGATACAGTCCAAGAGACCCAGTACTTC. Its protein product is CATTSDTVQETQYF.

The V gene is TRBV27, the J gene TRBJ2-7; a weak D match, TRBD1 (6 bases). Germline V CDR1 and CDR2: MNHEY, SMNVEV (reference sequence). V was cut by 0 bases and J by 3 bases, with 15 bases left in between. The CDR3 has 16 residues. This CDR3 is CASSLSRRGQFYEQYF. In DNA, the CDR3 is TGTGCCAGCAGTTTATCGCGTCGAGGACAGTTCTACGAGCAGTACTTC.

This clone turned up a few times. The chain employs TRBV28 and TRBJ2-7; D gene unclear. Germline CDR1 reads MDHEN; CDR2 reads SYDVKM. The ends were cut back, 6 bases at V and 2 bases at J, with 11 bases in the middle. The CDR3 spans 13 residues. This CDR3 is CASSPSLTYEQYF. Here the CDR3 DNA reads TGTGCCAGCAGCCCTTCCCTAACCTACGAGCAGTACTTC.

The V call is TRBV4-2, the J call TRBJ2-7; D may be TRBD2 (7 bases). Germline V gene data show CDR1 as LGHNA and CDR2 as YNFKEQ. Between the trimmed V and J ends, which lost 1 base and 3 bases, there was a span of 13 bases. This CDR3 region has 15 residues. In nucleotides, the CDR3 is TGTGCCAGCAGCCAAGGGCCGGGGGGACACTACGAGCAGTACTTC. Protein sequence: CASSQGPGGHYEQYF.